The present T cell receptor (beta chain) was sequenced within a study of vaccination effects on CD4 cells after COVID-19. Overall study: Viral peptide pool expansion of antigen-specific CD4+ T cells preceded sequencing in the ViraFEST assay. After the second dose, samples were taken at median day 72.

Looked up from germline, CDR1 is SGHDT and CDR2 is YYEEEE. The CDR3 covers 17 residues. With V trimmed by 4 bases and J by 4 bases, 13 bases remained unmatched. The culture ran for approximately 11 days before CD4+ T cells were isolated. Convalescent patients had PCR-confirmed SARS-CoV-2 infection between March and December 2020. Participants were given two doses of BNT162b2 or mRNA-1273 vaccine. Cultures had half their medium replaced with IL-2 medium on days 3 and 7. The protocol was immunoSEQ multiplex PCR, while the TCRdb copy is restricted to in-frame clones and leaves out a portion. The table records tens of thousands of clones, 74% of them present only once. Turning to this clone: Antigen unknown.

The J gene is TRBJ1-2, the V gene TRBV5-6; 10 positions agree with TRBD1. Sample: CD4+ T cells from PBMCs cultured without peptide, taken after COVID-19 vaccination. This sequence originates from a human donor who had a prior SARS-CoV-2 infection. CDR3 coding DNA: TGTGCCAGCAGCACGAGGACAGGGGGTTTTTTTGGCTATGGCTACACCTTC. This translates into CASSTRTGGFFGYGYTF.